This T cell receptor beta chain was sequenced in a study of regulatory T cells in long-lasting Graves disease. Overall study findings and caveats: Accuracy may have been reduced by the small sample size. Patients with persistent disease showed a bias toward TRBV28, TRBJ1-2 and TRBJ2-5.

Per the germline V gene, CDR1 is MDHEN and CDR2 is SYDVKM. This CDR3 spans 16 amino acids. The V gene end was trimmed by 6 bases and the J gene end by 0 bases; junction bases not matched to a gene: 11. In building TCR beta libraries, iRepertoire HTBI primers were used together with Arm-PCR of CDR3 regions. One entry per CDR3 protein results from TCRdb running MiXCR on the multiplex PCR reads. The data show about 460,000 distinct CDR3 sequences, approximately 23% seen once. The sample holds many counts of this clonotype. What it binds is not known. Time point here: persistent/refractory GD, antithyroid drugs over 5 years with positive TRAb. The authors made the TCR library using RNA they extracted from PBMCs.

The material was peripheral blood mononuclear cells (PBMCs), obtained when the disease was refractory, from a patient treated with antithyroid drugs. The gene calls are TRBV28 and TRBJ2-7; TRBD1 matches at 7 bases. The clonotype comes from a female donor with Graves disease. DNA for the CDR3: TGTGCCAGCAGCTCAAATCACTGGACAGGCTCCTACGAGCAGTACTTC. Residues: CASSSNHWTGSYEQYF.